What follows is one T cell receptor (beta chain) and its context. Its target is unknown. Amplification from RNA transcripts yielded the TCR beta CDR3 regions. The first-round RT-PCR employed HTBI primers together with the Qiagen OneStep RT-PCR kit. A multiplex PCR was then performed as the second round. TCRdb re-analysed the multiplex PCR reads in MiXCR, keeping a single row per CDR3 protein. The data contain over a million distinct CDR3 sequences, 35% to 40% of them singletons. The sample belongs to a study of Graves' ophthalmopathy and Graves' hyperthyroidism. Study findings and constraints: Most expanded thyroid clonotypes above 0.001 frequency also appeared in blood.

Lactation, pregnancy, uncontrolled infections and other autoimmune diseases were all grounds for excluding patients. Clinical symptoms, serum thyroxine, TRAb, thyroid ultrasound and orbital computed tomography were relied on for diagnosis. The CDR3 loop spans 10 amino acids. Germline assignment: CDR1 SQVTM and CDR2 ANQGSEA. V lost 7 bases to trimming and J lost 5 bases, with 9 bases between them. This sequence was found in an adult man with Graves' hyperthyroidism. Input material: peripheral blood or thyroid tissue (not recorded which). The chain employs TRBV29-1 and TRBJ2-7; D unresolved. The CDR3 reads CSGMRHEQYF. CDR3 bases: TGCAGCGGAATGCGACACGAGCAGTACTTC.